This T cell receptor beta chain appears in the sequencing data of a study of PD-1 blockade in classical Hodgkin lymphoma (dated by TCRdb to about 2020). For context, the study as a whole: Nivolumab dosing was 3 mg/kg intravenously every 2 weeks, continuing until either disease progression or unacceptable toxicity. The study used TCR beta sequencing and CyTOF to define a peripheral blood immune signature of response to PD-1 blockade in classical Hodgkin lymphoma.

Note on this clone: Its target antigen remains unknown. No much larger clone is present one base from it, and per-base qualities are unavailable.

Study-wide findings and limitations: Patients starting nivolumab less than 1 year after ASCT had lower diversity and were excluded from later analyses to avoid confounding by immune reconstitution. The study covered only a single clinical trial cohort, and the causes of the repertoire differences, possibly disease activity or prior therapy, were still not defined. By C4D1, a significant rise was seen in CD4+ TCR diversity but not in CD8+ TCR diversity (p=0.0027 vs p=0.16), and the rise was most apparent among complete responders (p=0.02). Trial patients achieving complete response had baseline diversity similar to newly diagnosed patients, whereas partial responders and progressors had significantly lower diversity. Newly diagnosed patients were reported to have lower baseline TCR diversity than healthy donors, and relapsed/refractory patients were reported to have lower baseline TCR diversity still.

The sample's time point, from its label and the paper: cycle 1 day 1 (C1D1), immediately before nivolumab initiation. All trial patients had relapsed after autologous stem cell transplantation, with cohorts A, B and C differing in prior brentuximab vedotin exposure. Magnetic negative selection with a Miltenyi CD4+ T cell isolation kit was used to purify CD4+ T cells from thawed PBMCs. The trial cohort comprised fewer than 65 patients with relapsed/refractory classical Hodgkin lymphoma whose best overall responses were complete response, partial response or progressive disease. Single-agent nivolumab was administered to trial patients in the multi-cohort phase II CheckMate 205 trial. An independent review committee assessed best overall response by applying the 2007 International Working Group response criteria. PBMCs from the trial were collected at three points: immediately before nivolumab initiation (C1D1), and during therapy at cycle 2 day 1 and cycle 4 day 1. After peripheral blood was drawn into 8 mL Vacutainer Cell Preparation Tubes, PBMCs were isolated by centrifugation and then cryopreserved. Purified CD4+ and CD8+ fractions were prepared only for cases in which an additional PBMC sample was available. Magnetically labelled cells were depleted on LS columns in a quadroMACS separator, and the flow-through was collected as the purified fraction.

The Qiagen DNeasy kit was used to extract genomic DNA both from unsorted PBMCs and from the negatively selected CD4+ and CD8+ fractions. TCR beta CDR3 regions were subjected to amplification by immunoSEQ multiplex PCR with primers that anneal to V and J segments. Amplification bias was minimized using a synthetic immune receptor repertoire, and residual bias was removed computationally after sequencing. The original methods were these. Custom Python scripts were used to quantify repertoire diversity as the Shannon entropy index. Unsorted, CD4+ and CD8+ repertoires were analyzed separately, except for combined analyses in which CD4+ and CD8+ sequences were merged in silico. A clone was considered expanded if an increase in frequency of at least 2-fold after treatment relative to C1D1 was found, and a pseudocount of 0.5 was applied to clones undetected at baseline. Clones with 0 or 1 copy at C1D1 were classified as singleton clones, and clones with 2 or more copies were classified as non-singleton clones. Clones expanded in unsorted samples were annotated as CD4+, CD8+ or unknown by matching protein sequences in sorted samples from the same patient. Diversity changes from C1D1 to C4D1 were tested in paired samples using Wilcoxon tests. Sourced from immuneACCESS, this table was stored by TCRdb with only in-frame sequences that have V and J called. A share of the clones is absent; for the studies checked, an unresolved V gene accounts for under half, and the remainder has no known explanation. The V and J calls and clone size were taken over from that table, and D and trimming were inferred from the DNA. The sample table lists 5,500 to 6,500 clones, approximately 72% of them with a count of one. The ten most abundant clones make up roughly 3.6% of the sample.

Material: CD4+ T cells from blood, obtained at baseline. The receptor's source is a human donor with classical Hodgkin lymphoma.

DNA sequence: TGCAGCGTTGCCGAGGGGGTGCTAGGCAATCAGCCCCAGCATTTT. Its protein reads: CSVAEGVLGNQPQHF. The V and J segments used are TRBV29-1 and TRBJ1-5; the D gene is possibly TRBD1, with 6 bases matching. V drops 4 bases and J drops 2 bases, leaving 15 bases in between. Sequences SQVTM (CDR1) and ANQGSEA (CDR2) are obtained from the germline V gene. The CDR3 measures 15 amino acids from cysteine to phenylalanine. Kept here is only the CDR3 DNA, which spans 45 bases and is read in frame from base 1.